This T cell receptor (beta chain) comes out of a study of T cell responses to AZD1222 COVID-19 vaccine listed by TCRdb under 2021. Regarding the complete study: A total of under 250 trial participants underwent TCR sequencing, of whom 200 to 220 had received two doses of AZD1222 and 26 had received two doses of the MenACWY control vaccine. Trial participants were enrolled by age into subgroups of 18-55, 56-69 and 70-plus years, and roughly 160, 29 and 62 TCR-sequenced participants, respectively, were included in these subgroups.

About this clone itself: This clone's antigen is unknown. Per-nucleotide qualities are absent, and no much larger clonotype sits a single base away.

Results the study describes overall, beyond this receptor: In the small 56-69-year group, the increase in depth fell short of significance, most likely because of low power. Participants were mostly white British and included more females than males, and it was suggested by the authors that clonal diversity may have been underestimated. The whole spike protein was spanned by vaccine-associated CD4 TCRs, and dominant responses were seen in regions 160-218 and 743-854. Spike-specific TCR breadth and depth rose significantly after two AZD1222 doses compared with day 0 and with MenACWY recipients. Only six or seven AZD1222 recipients were SARS-CoV-2 seropositive at baseline, limiting conclusions about previously exposed vaccinees. Reportedly, almost half of the unique spike-specific TCRs recognized epitopes lying outside the regions that are mutated in the B.1.351 and B.1.1.7 variants. No day 14 peak-response samples were available, so repertoires were characterized only after the peak T cell response.

Read against the paper, the sample's time point label means: about 28 days (+/-7) after the second vaccine dose. AZD1222 recipients given second doses at about 4 weeks or at about 12 weeks were pooled, since spike-specific TCR depth and breadth were not found to differ between the two schedules. The vaccinee samples were drawn from two UK trials, COV001 and COV002, one of which was a single-blind randomized controlled phase 2/3 trial testing AZD1222 (ChAdOx1 nCoV-19) in healthy adults. Trial participant PBMC samples were collected at day 0 and day 28 after the second dose for TCRbeta chain sequencing. The CDR3 regions of human TCRbeta chains were analyzed by immunosequencing. In the authors' own workflow: Repertoire TCRs were checked for matches against a reference library of SARS-CoV-2-specific TCRs that had been generated using the MIRA antigen-specificity platform. Breadth was defined as the fraction of unique TCRs that were SARS-CoV-2-associated, and depth was defined as the fraction of total T cells that were SARS-CoV-2-associated. Using the MIRA data, every spike-specific TCR was mapped to the spike region that the TCR reacted to and assigned to either a CD4 or a CD8 class. Log10-transformed breadth and depth values were compared by one-way ANOVA with Sidak's multiple comparisons tests. TCRdb obtained this table from immuneACCESS and retained in-frame rearrangements with V and J assigned. These tables miss some clones; where compared with another copy, unresolved V genes account for less than half of the shortfall, and the remainder is unexplained. V and J calls and clone size come straight from that table; D and trimming were deduced from the DNA. In all, the sample holds approximately 160,000 clones, and about 90% of those were seen once. The ten most abundant clones make up around 0.98% of the sample.

Sequenced here: peripheral blood, sampled 28 days after the second AZD1222 dose. This receptor was obtained from an adult who received the AZD1222 COVID-19 vaccine.

The CDR3 region: CASSLGQGVPYEQYF. The bases are TGTGCCAGTAGCCTGGGGCAGGGAGTTCCCTACGAGCAGTACTTC. The chain was built from TRBV19 and TRBJ2-7; the D gene is perhaps TRBD1 or TRBD2, as each covers 5 bases. Reading the germline V gene (reference sequence) gives CDR1 LNHDA and CDR2 SQIVND. Its CDR3 holds 15 amino acids, cysteine through phenylalanine. The entry retains the CDR3 DNA only, 45 bases that are in frame from base 1. The junction carries 17 bases between V and J, which are trimmed by 6 bases and 2 bases respectively.